This is a list of T cell receptor beta chains from one sample in a study of molecular identifiers for immune sequencing clone quantification. TCRdb redid the calling of the PCR reads with MiXCR, one entry per CDR3 protein. The table lists approximately 550,000 distinct CDR3 sequences, about 26% of them singletons. The sequencing input was naive CD8+ T cells from blood, with Jurkat cell RNA spiked in. Receptors were obtained from a human donor in good health. Some libraries in this study had Jurkat cell RNA spiked in. Both conserved end residues are part of each CDR3. The D gene is left open where the match is weak. Size is omitted from some rows. Given values are once, few, many or a class for expanded clones.

>TRBJ2-1|TRBV7-9|NA|TRBD2
CASSLGLAGTTRALYNEQFF
TGTGCCAGCAGCTTGGGACTAGCGGGGACTACACGAGCTCTCTACAATGAGCAGTTCTTC
>TRBJ1-5|TRBV7-9|few|TRBD1
CASSKTGEFDQPQHF
TGTGCCAGCAGCAAAACAGGGGAATTTGACCAGCCCCAGCATTTT
>TRBJ2-3|TRBV5-3|NA|NA
CASSLTGTGSDTQYF
TGTGCCAGCAGCTTGACAGGGACTGGCTCTGATACGCAGTATTTT
>TRBJ2-3|TRBV6-6|NA|TRBD2
CASSYVSASGRALSTDTQYF
TGTGCCAGCAGTTACGTTTCGGCTAGCGGGAGGGCCCTTAGCACAGATACGCAGTATTTT
>TRBJ1-2|TRBV9|few|NA
CASSVAGDYGYTF
TGTGCCAGCAGCGTAGCAGGGGACTATGGCTACACCTTC
>TRBJ1-5|TRBV6-2/TRBV6-3|NA|NA
CASSYSADRDIYSNQPQHF
TGTGCCAGCAGTTACTCAGCGGACAGAGACATCTATAGCAATCAGCCCCAGCATTTT
>TRBJ2-5|TRBV12-3/TRBV12-4|many|NA
CASSLSGSQETQYF
TGTGCCAGCAGTTTAAGTGGGTCCCAAGAGACCCAGTACTTC
>TRBJ2-5|TRBV27|NA|TRBD2
CASSWGGRSETQYF
TGTGCCAGCAGTTGGGGGGGGAGGTCAGAGACCCAGTACTTC
>TRBJ1-5|TRBV10-3|NA|NA
CAIGGDSNQPQHF
TGTGCCATCGGGGGCGATAGCAATCAGCCCCAGCATTTT
>TRBJ2-3|TRBV6-2/TRBV6-3|NA|NA
CASSYVAEATDTQYF
TGTGCCAGCAGTTACGTCGCGGAGGCGACAGATACGCAGTATTTT
>TRBJ1-3|TRBV5-6|NA|NA
CASRFQTQGSGNTIYF
TGTGCCAGCAGATTCCAGACACAGGGCTCTGGAAACACCATATATTTT
>TRBJ2-7|TRBV7-2|many|TRBD2
CASSPRTSGDYEQYF
TGTGCCAGCAGCCCGCGGACTAGCGGGGATTACGAGCAGTACTTC
>TRBJ2-3|TRBV20-1|few|NA
CSARFRGAYTDTQYF
TGCAGTGCTAGATTCAGGGGAGCGTACACAGATACGCAGTATTTT